This entry lists 30 T cell receptor beta chains sequenced from one sample in a study of blood T cell repertoires in COVID-19. Generated by immunoSEQ multiplex PCR, the TCRdb table keeps only in-frame clones and is missing some. This repertoire shows some 350,000 clones, approximately 92% found once; its top ten account for more than 0.8%. What was sequenced was PBMCs or T cells enriched from blood (not recorded which). The receptor set was obtained from a young man who had recovered from COVID-19.

J is TRBJ2-5 and V is TRBV6-5, with 9 bases fitting TRBD1. V gave up 0 bases and J gave up 9 bases; unmatched junction bases: 5. Germline CDR1 MNHEY, CDR2 SVGAGI. The CDR3 is 14 residues long. The CDR3: CASSYSTGGMAQYF. DNA of the CDR3: TGTGCCAGCAGTTACTCGACAGGGGGGATGGCCCAGTACTTC.

The chain has TRBV5-1 and TRBJ1-2; 7 nucleotides line up with TRBD1. V shed 3 bases and J 7 bases; nucleotides not matched to a gene: 15. Germline assignment: CDR1 SGHRS and CDR2 YFSETQ. This CDR3 spans 16 amino acids. In DNA, the CDR3 is TGCGCCAGCAGCTCTAAGACGGACAGGACTCCCTCTGGCTACACCTTC. This translates into CASSSKTDRTPSGYTF.

The V gene is TRBV6-1, the J gene TRBJ2-5; D unresolved. Germline CDR1 reads MNHNS; CDR2 reads SASEGT. The V end lost 2 bases, the J end lost 5 bases, and 6 bases lay between the germline ends. The CDR3 totals 12 residues. The CDR3 nucleotides read TGTGCCAGCAGTGAACAGTCGGAGACCCAGTACTTC. Residues: CASSEQSETQYF.

The CDR3 loop reads CASSVVRGSYEQYF. The CDR3 bases are TGTGCCAGCAGCGTCGTCAGGGGCTCCTACGAGCAGTACTTC. The rearrangement joins TRBV7-2 to TRBJ2-7; a possible D gene is TRBD1 (6 bases). Per the germline V gene, CDR1 is SGHTA and CDR2 is FQGNSA. This CDR3 comprises 14 residues. Trimming cost V 5 bases and J 0 bases, with 11 bases left between them.

The V gene is TRBV7-9, the J gene TRBJ2-7; 8 bases are shared with TRBD2. The CDR3 is made up of 15 amino acids. CDR1 and CDR2 from the germline V gene are SEHNR and FQNEAQ (reference sequence). J was trimmed by 5 bases and V by 7 bases; bases with no gene match: 13. Here the CDR3 DNA reads TGTGCCAGCACCTCGATCCGGGAGGGCCTCCACGAGCAGTACTTC. Residues: CASTSIREGLHEQYF.

The chain joins TRBV3-1 (or the pseudogene TRBV3-2) to TRBJ1-5, with TRBD1 matching over 11 bases. With 4 bases clipped from V and 2 bases from J, the junction kept 4 bases outside the gene matches. CDR1 is LGHDT, CDR2 YNNKEL, per germline (reference sequence). This CDR3 is built from 16 residues. The CDR3, as DNA: TGTGCCAGCAGCCCACGGGACAGGGGGGGCAATCAGCCCCAGCATTTT. This encodes CASSPRDRGGNQPQHF.

The DNA for the CDR3 is TGCAGCGTCGCGGGGACTAGCGGGGGCGTTCCCTACGAGCAGTACTTC. Its protein is CSVAGTSGGVPYEQYF. V usage is TRBV29-1 and J usage is TRBJ2-7; TRBD2 agrees at 14 bases. The CDR3 sequence is 16 residues long. The junction had 9 bases not matched to a gene; V was cut back by 6 bases and J by 2 bases. Germline CDR1 and CDR2: SQVTM and ANQGSEA.

The chain is built from TRBV12-5 and TRBJ2-2; TRBD1 is a possible D gene (6 bases). The V gene lost 7 bases and the J gene lost 1 base, with 13 bases spanning the gap. CDR3 length: 15 residues. Germline lookup yields CDR1 LGHNT and CDR2 FRNRAP. The CDR3, as DNA: TGTGCTAGTGCCTACAGGGAAGAGAACACCGGGGAGCTGTTTTTT. It is translated as CASAYREENTGELFF.

The CDR3 DNA is TGTGCCAGCAGGGGACAGACGGGGAGTAATTCACCCCTCCACTTT. It specifies CASRGQTGSNSPLHF. The gene calls are TRBV6-5 and TRBJ1-6; TRBD1 matches at 7 bases. Trimming at V came to 6 bases and at J to 6 bases, leaving 8 bases not matched to a gene. CDR1 and CDR2 (germline): MNHEY, SVGAGI. The CDR3 has 15 amino acids.

V gene TRBV7-9 combines with J gene TRBJ2-7; 7 bases are a match to TRBD2. Trimming cost V 10 bases and J 1 base; bases outside gene matches: 10. The CDR3 length is 14 residues. CDR1 and CDR2 from the germline V gene are SEHNR and FQNEAQ (reference sequence). Here the CDR3 reads CAIAVRESSYEQYF. The CDR3 DNA sequence: TGTGCCATCGCAGTGCGGGAGTCATCCTACGAGCAGTACTTC. The full variable domain, rest sourced from reference TRBV7-9 and TRBJ2-7, is DTGVSQNPRHKITKRGQNVTFRCDPISEHNRLYWYRQTLGQGPEFLTYFQNEAQLEKSRLLSDRFSAERPKGSFSTLEIQRTEQGDSAMYLCAIAVRESSYEQYFGPGTRLTVT.

The V and J genes are TRBV7-2 and TRBJ2-3; 10 bases align to TRBD2. Trimming at V came to 5 bases and at J to 4 bases, leaving 9 bases not matched to a gene. The CDR3 is 16 residues long. From germline, CDR1 is SGHTA and CDR2 FQGNSA. The CDR3 bases are TGTGCCAGCAGCAAGGGACTAGCGAAGGGATCAGATACGCAGTATTTT. This encodes CASSKGLAKGSDTQYF.

The genes are TRBV28 and TRBJ2-7, with 9 bases matching TRBD2. Trimming cost V 6 bases and J 1 base; bases outside gene matches: 10. Germline CDR1 MDHEN, CDR2 SYDVKM. The CDR3 runs to 16 residues. The CDR3 bases are TGTGCCAGCAGACCTCGTTTGACTAGCGGATCCTACGAGCAGTACTTC. Translating it yields CASRPRLTSGSYEQYF.

The chain links TRBV9 to TRBJ2-5; D ambiguous. The CDR3 is 13 residues long. The V gene's germline CDR1 is SGDLS and CDR2 YYNGEE. V was cut by 1 base and J by 0 bases, with 4 bases left in between. DNA of the CDR3: TGTGCCAGCAGCGTAAGCTACCAAGAGACCCAGTACTTC. Its protein is CASSVSYQETQYF.

This rearrangement joins TRBV19 to TRBJ1-6, with 7 nucleotides matching TRBD1. The ends lost 4 bases at V and 9 bases at J; junction bases unmatched: 9. The V gene's germline CDR1 is LNHDA and CDR2 SQIVND (reference sequence). CDR3 size: 15 residues. The CDR3 loop is CASSTLQGRGSPLHF. CDR3 DNA: TGTGCCAGTAGTACGCTACAGGGGAGAGGTTCACCCCTCCACTTT.

J is TRBJ2-1 and V is TRBV20-1; tentative D call: TRBD2 (5 bases). The CDR3 is made up of 18 amino acids. V was clipped by 3 bases and J by 8 bases, with 29 bases between them. Germline V gene sequence: CDR1 DFQATT, CDR2 SNEGSKA (reference sequence). CDR3 coding DNA: TGCAGTGCTAGTTCGGCCCAAAGAGGGTCCAAACCTTCGGATGAGCAGTTCTTC. Protein: CSASSAQRGSKPSDEQFF.

This clone was seen only once. This chain uses TRBV1 with TRBJ2-1; the table assigns TRBD2, which was not confirmed against the DNA. TRBV1 is labeled a pseudogene. The CDR3 is made up of 15 amino acids. CDR3 DNA: TGCACCAGCAGCCATAGCGGGGGGGGCTACAATGAGCAGTTCTTC. It is translated as CTSSHSGGGYNEQFF.

The V gene is TRBV7-2, the J gene TRBJ2-5, with D maybe TRBD1 (6 bases). Trimming left V 1 base short and J 9 bases short, with 24 bases between. The V gene's germline CDR1 is SGHTA and CDR2 FQGNSA. The CDR3 contains 17 residues. The CDR3 sequence: CASSLGGWTVLGLAQYF. Written as DNA, the CDR3 is TGTGCCAGCAGCTTAGGGGGCTGGACAGTTCTAGGTTTGGCCCAGTACTTC.

J is TRBJ2-7 and V is TRBV28, with TRBD2 matching over 12 bases. The CDR3 covers 15 residues. Germline lookup yields CDR1 MDHEN and CDR2 SYDVKM. Germline trimming cut 5 bases from V and 5 bases from J; bases unmatched to any gene: 7. The CDR3 DNA reads as TGTGCCAGCAGTCCCGGACTAGCGGGACGGAACGAGCAGTACTTC. Protein product: CASSPGLAGRNEQYF.

The chain links TRBV18 to TRBJ2-1; TRBD2 matches 8 bases. V shed 4 bases, J shed 6 bases, and the junction held 14 bases outside the gene matches. CDR1 and CDR2 (germline): KGHSH, LQKENI. The CDR3 runs 17 residues. CDR3 sequence reads: CASSLSSGSGGLNEQFF. Here the CDR3 DNA reads TGTGCCAGCTCACTATCCTCCGGGTCGGGGGGGCTCAATGAGCAGTTCTTC.

The chain uses TRBV7-2 and TRBJ2-2; tentatively, D is TRBD2 (6 bases). Germline lookup yields CDR1 SGHTA and CDR2 FQGNSA. The CDR3 length is 14 residues. V was pared by 1 base and J by 5 bases, with 8 bases between. In DNA, the CDR3 is TGTGCCAGCAGCTTAGACGGGGGTACCGGGGAGCTGTTTTTT. Its protein product is CASSLDGGTGELFF.

As for this clone: At one end, the junction sequence differs from germline, possibly due to a read error. This sequence joins TRBV15 and TRBJ1-5, with 9 bases identical to TRBD1. CDR1 LNHNV and CDR2 YYDKDF come from the germline V gene (reference sequence). This CDR3 region has 18 residues. CDR3: CSTSRDWGTGYNNQPQHF. The CDR3 DNA sequence: TGTTCCACCAGCAGAGATTGGGGGACAGGGTATAACAATCAGCCCCAGCATTTT.

The chain carries TRBV5-1 and TRBJ2-3; 7 bases line up with TRBD2. CDR3 size: 16 residues. The V and J ends lost 0 bases and 4 bases, in that order; junction bases with no gene match: 8. The germline CDR1 and CDR2 sequences are SGHRS and YFSETQ. The CDR3 region has the DNA TGCGCCAGCAGCTTGGTTGGCGGGAGCTCCGCAGATACGCAGTATTTT. It encodes CASSLVGGSSADTQYF.

Here the CDR3 reads CASSMGTGDYEQYF. CDR3 nucleotides: TGTGCCAGTAGTATGGGGACAGGGGACTACGAGCAGTACTTC. This chain links TRBV19 with TRBJ2-7; 10 bases match TRBD1. The J segment lost 3 bases and the V segment lost 3 bases, leaving 2 bases of the junction unmatched. Germline loops: CDR1 LNHDA, CDR2 SQIVND (reference sequence). The CDR3 contains 14 residues.

CDR3 protein: CASSEGQGNYGYTF. In nucleotides, the CDR3 is TGCGCCAGCAGCGAGGGACAGGGAAACTATGGCTACACCTTC. The chain couples TRBV5-1 to TRBJ1-2; TRBD1 agrees at 9 bases. The ends lost 4 bases at V and 2 bases at J; junction bases unmatched: 3. Germline CDR1 SGHRS, CDR2 YFSETQ. This CDR3 is 14 amino acids long.

The V gene is TRBV3-1 (or the pseudogene TRBV3-2), the J gene TRBJ1-3, with 7 positions matching TRBD1. The CDR3 consists of 16 residues. V was clipped by 1 base and J by 0 bases; unmatched bases: 3. Germline CDR1 is LGHDT and CDR2 is YNNKEL (reference sequence). CDR3 protein: CASSQAGQNSGNTIYF. DNA for the CDR3: TGTGCCAGCAGCCAAGCGGGACAGAACTCTGGAAACACCATATATTTT.

The chain is built from TRBV21-1 and TRBJ2-3; TRBD2, the table's D call, was not compared with the DNA. TRBV21-1 is designated a pseudogene. The CDR3 runs to 21 residues. The CDR3 region is CASSKGPLLLAGDSLLATQYF. In DNA form, the CDR3 reads TGTGCCAGCAGCAAAGGCCCCTTGTTGTTAGCGGGAGATTCACTGCTCGCTACGCAGTATTTT.

This clone was counted a single time. The genes are TRBV19 and TRBJ2-1; TRBD2 aligns across 7 bases. Trimming at V came to 3 bases and at J to 8 bases, leaving 4 bases not matched to a gene. There are 13 residues in the CDR3. Germline lookup yields CDR1 LNHDA and CDR2 SQIVND (reference sequence). Written as DNA, the CDR3 is TGTGCCAGTAGTATGCGGGGGACCGATGAGCAGTTCTTC. Residues: CASSMRGTDEQFF.

The chain recombines TRBV9 with TRBJ1-1; D may be TRBD1 (5 bases). Per the germline V gene, CDR1 is SGDLS and CDR2 is YYNGEE. CDR3 size: 15 residues. V was trimmed by 0 bases and J by 3 bases, leaving 12 bases between them. CDR3 nucleotides: TGTGCCAGCAGCGTAGAGGGCGGGGACTACACTGAAGCTTTCTTT. Translation: CASSVEGGDYTEAFF.

The chain has TRBV7-8 and TRBJ2-5; 9 nucleotides match TRBD1. Germline V gene data show CDR1 as SGHVS and CDR2 as FQNEAQ. The CDR3 loop spans 15 amino acids. The junction had 8 bases not matched to a gene; V was cut back by 4 bases and J by 5 bases. The CDR3 region is CASSSGTGKGETQYF. Here the CDR3 DNA reads TGTGCCAGCAGCTCGGGGACAGGGAAAGGGGAGACCCAGTACTTC.

The chain links TRBV7-2 to TRBJ2-1; TRBD2 aligns across 7 bases. The V gene's germline CDR1 is SGHTA and CDR2 FQGNSA. The CDR3 covers 15 residues. The ends lost 10 bases at V and 0 bases at J; junction bases unmatched: 9. The CDR3 protein is CATNERGISYNEQFF. The CDR3 DNA is TGTGCCACCAATGAGCGGGGAATCTCCTACAATGAGCAGTTCTTC.